The 18 T cell receptor beta chains given below trace back to one sample, sequenced in a study of shared T cell receptors in the human thymus. The data were produced by immunoSEQ multiplex PCR, yet TCRdb's version contains in-frame clones alone and is incomplete. The table lists 500,000 to 750,000 clones, more than 75% of them singletons. These data were also reused for a study on human thymus T cells.

Input material: thymocytes. The receptors stem from a boy under two years old with a congenital heart defect.

The chain couples TRBV28 to TRBJ1-5; no definite D call. Trimming left V 2 bases short and J 0 bases short, with 17 bases between. Germline CDR1 is MDHEN and CDR2 is SYDVKM. This CDR3 comprises 18 residues. The CDR3 region has the DNA TGTGCCAGCAGTTTAGGGAGGCGCTATACCCATAGCAATCAGCCCCAGCATTTT. Translation gives CASSLGRRYTHSNQPQHF.

The V gene is TRBV14, the J gene TRBJ2-1, with a possible D match to TRBD2 (5 bases). V lost 5 bases and J lost 0, with 11 bases in between. Germline CDR1 and CDR2: SGHDN and FVKESK. The CDR3 totals 15 residues. CDR3 residues: CASSSGLSSYNEQFF. The DNA of the CDR3 is TGTGCCAGCAGCTCGGGATTAAGCTCCTACAATGAGCAGTTCTTC.

V usage is TRBV6-1 and J usage is TRBJ2-6; TRBD1 agrees at 7 bases. CDR1 and CDR2 (germline): MNHNS, SASEGT. This CDR3 is built from 16 residues. V was clipped by 4 bases and J by 6 bases; unmatched bases: 9. CDR3 sequence reads: CASSGRGQYEANVLTF. The CDR3 DNA follows: TGTGCCAGCAGTGGTCGGGGACAGTATGAGGCCAACGTCCTGACTTTC.

This clone was seen only once. The rearrangement links TRBV4-3 to TRBJ2-1, with D perhaps matching TRBD2 (7 bases). V lost 5 bases and J 6 bases, leaving 20 bases between the germline ends. The CDR3 extends over 16 amino acids. CDR1 is LGHNA, CDR2 YSLEER, per germline. CDR3 sequence: CASSDGGRDGGNEQFF. CDR3 bases: TGCGCCAGCAGCGACGGGGGGCGGGACGGGGGCAATGAGCAGTTCTTC.

The rearrangement joins TRBV7-6 to TRBJ2-1; 7 bases fit TRBD2. V gave up 0 bases and J gave up 6 bases; unmatched junction bases: 8. Per the germline V gene, CDR1 is SGHVS and CDR2 is FNYEAQ. CDR3 length equals 16 residues. The CDR3 DNA reads as TGTGCCAGCAGCTTAGCGGCGGGAGCAGTTGGCAATGAGCAGTTCTTC. Its protein is CASSLAAGAVGNEQFF.

The V call is TRBV6-1, the J call TRBJ1-5, with no clear D. V was clipped by 4 bases and J by 0 bases, with 13 bases between them. The CDR3 consists of 16 residues. The germline V gene has CDR1 MNHNS and CDR2 SASEGT. CDR3 loop: CASSVETTYSNQPQHF. The CDR3 DNA reads as TGTGCCAGCAGTGTCGAGACAACATATAGCAATCAGCCCCAGCATTTT.

The chain has TRBV15 and TRBJ2-1, with TRBD2 as a possible D gene (6 bases). V was trimmed by 3 bases and J by 12 bases, leaving 18 bases between them. The V gene's germline CDR1 is LNHNV and CDR2 YYDKDF (reference sequence). The CDR3 is 14 residues long. The CDR3 reads CATSRDFEHSGQFF. The CDR3 nucleotides read TGTGCCACCAGCAGGGACTTTGAGCATAGCGGGCAGTTCTTC.

The chain carries TRBV14 and TRBJ2-1, with a weak D call TRBD1 (6 bases). This CDR3 region has 16 residues. V lost 1 base and J lost 7, with 17 bases in between. Germline CDR1 SGHDN, CDR2 FVKESK. CDR3 region: CASSQVGDKRANEQFF. Here the CDR3 DNA reads TGTGCCAGCAGCCAAGTAGGGGACAAGAGGGCGAATGAGCAGTTCTTC.

The CDR3 loop reads CASSLLDRAYEQYF. CDR3 sequence (DNA): TGTGCCAGCAGTCTACTGGACAGGGCCTACGAGCAGTACTTC. The V gene is TRBV28, the J gene TRBJ2-7, with 8 positions matching TRBD1. Trimming removed 5 bases from V and 2 bases from J; junction bases left unmatched: 5. The CDR3 is 14 residues long. Germline values: CDR1 MDHEN, CDR2 SYDVKM.

V and J are TRBV9 and TRBJ2-5; perhaps TRBD2 as D (5 bases). This CDR3 has 13 amino acids. V was pared by 5 bases and J by 4 bases, with 12 bases between. Germline lookup yields CDR1 SGDLS and CDR2 YYNGEE. In nucleotides, the CDR3 is TGTGCCAGCAGGGAAGAACGGGGAGAGACCCAGTACTTC. Translated: CASREERGETQYF.

The chain combines TRBV27 with TRBJ1-1, with D hard to call. CDR1 is MNHEY, CDR2 SMNVEV, per germline (reference sequence). V gave up 6 bases and J gave up 2 bases, with 16 bases separating them. This CDR3 comprises 15 residues. The CDR3 region has the DNA TGTGCCAGCAGGCCTTCGGGCGGGATAAACACTGAAGCTTTCTTT. Its protein is CASRPSGGINTEAFF.

This clone was recorded a few times. The rearrangement uses TRBV5-8 and TRBJ1-3, with D possibly matching TRBD1 (6 bases). This CDR3 has 13 residues. Looked up from germline, CDR1 is SGHTS and CDR2 is YDEGEE. V was pared by 4 bases and J by 3 bases, with 8 bases between. CDR3 bases: TGTGCCAGCAGCCGGGACAATGGAAACACCATATATTTT. Translation: CASSRDNGNTIYF.

The gene calls are TRBV6-5 and TRBJ1-4, with TRBD1 matching over 7 bases. This CDR3 comprises 13 residues. The V segment lost 6 bases and the J segment 5 bases; nucleotides outside the gene matches: 3. Germline CDR1 reads MNHEY; CDR2 reads SVGAGI. The CDR3 protein is CASRRGRNEKLFF. The CDR3, as DNA: TGTGCCAGCAGGAGGGGGCGGAATGAAAAACTGTTTTTT.

V and J are TRBV5-1 and TRBJ1-1; 7 positions agree with TRBD1. The CDR3 loop spans 17 amino acids. Germline trimming cut 4 bases from V and 1 base from J; bases unmatched to any gene: 13. Germline assignment: CDR1 SGHRS and CDR2 YFSETQ. CDR3 in DNA: TGCGCCAGCAGCCCGGGACAGCCCAGATTCCCGAACACTGAAGCTTTCTTT. The encoded protein is CASSPGQPRFPNTEAFF. The full variable domain, completed using reference TRBV5-1 and TRBJ1-1, is KAGVTQTPRYLIKTRGQQVTLSCSPISGHRSVSWYQQTPGQGLQFLFEYFSETQRNKGNFPGRFSGRQFSNSRSEMNVSTLELGDSALYLCASSPGQPRFPNTEAFFGQGTRLTVV.

The chain carries TRBV6-4 and TRBJ2-7, with D perhaps matching TRBD2 (5 bases). The CDR3 extends over 15 amino acids. V was cut by 2 bases and J by 7 bases, with 18 bases left in between. Germline V CDR1 and CDR2: MRHNA, SNTAGT. DNA for the CDR3: TGTGCCAGCAGTGACACATGGGCTCGGGAAAGAGAGCAGTACTTC. Its translation is CASSDTWAREREQYF.

V usage is TRBV11-1 and J usage is TRBJ2-1; 10 bases match TRBD2. This CDR3 spans 17 amino acids. The ends lost 2 bases at V and 6 bases at J; junction bases unmatched: 10. Germline CDR1 and CDR2: SGHAT and FQDESV (reference sequence). The CDR3, as DNA: TGTGCCAGCAGCTTATCGAGCGGGAGGGCCTCGGTCAATGAGCAGTTCTTC. Translation gives CASSLSSGRASVNEQFF.

V usage is TRBV11-3 and J usage is TRBJ1-1; D not resolved. The CDR3 sequence is 14 residues long. The V and J ends lost 8 bases and 0 bases respectively, with 13 bases between them. From germline, CDR1 is SGHNT and CDR2 YENEEA. The DNA of the CDR3 is TGTGCCAGCCGGTCGAGTGTCATGAACACTGAAGCTTTCTTT. Amino acids: CASRSSVMNTEAFF.

The chain combines TRBV14 with TRBJ2-1; 14 bases align to TRBD2. CDR1 and CDR2 (germline): SGHDN, FVKESK. Losses at the gene ends were 4 bases for V and 7 bases for J; bases not matched to a gene: 6. This CDR3 comprises 16 residues. The CDR3 nucleotides read TGTGCCAGCAGCCGCGGGACTAGCGGGAGTGAGAATGAGCAGTTCTTC. Residues: CASSRGTSGSENEQFF.